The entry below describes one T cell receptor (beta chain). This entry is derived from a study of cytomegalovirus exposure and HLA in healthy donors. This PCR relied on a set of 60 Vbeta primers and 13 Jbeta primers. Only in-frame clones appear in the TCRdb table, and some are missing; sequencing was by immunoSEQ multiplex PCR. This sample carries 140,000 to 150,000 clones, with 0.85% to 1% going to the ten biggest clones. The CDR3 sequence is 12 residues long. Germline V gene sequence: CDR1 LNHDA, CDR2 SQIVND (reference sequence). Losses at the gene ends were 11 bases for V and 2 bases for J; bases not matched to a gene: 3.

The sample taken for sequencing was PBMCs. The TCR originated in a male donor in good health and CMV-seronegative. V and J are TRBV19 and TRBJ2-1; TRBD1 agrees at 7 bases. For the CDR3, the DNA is TGTGCCGCCACAGGGGCCTACAATGAGCAGTTCTTC. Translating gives CAATGAYNEQFF.